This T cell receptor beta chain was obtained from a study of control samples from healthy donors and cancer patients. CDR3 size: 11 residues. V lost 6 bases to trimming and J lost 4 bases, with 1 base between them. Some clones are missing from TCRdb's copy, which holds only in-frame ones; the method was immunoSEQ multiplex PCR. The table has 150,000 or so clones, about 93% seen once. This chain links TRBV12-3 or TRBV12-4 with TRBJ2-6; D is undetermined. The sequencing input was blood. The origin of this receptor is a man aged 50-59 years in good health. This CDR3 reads CASRGANVLTF. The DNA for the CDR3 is TGTGCCAGCAGGGGGGCCAACGTCCTGACTTTC.